The 7 T cell receptor beta chains reported below all come from one sample, sequenced in a study of blood T cells in healthy people across ages. A J-beta primer mix and a sample-barcoded 5' primer were used in a second PCR of roughly 7 to 12 cycles. TCRdb re-derived calls from the 5' RACE reads in MiXCR, one entry per CDR3 protein. The sample carries 630,000 or so distinct CDR3 sequences, approximately 30% recorded once. Sequencing used blood. The receptors originated from an elderly woman in good health.

The CDR3: CASSGRGGLETQYF. Written as DNA, the CDR3 is TGTGCCAGCAGTGGACGGGGGGGCCTTGAGACCCAGTACTTC. The chain carries TRBV2 and TRBJ2-5; 8 bases line up with TRBD2. After removal of 4 bases from V and 5 bases from J, the junction contained 6 bases not matched to a gene. Germline CDR1 reads SNHLY; CDR2 reads FYNNEI. The CDR3 is 14 amino acids. Full variable domain (remainder filled in from reference TRBV2 and TRBJ2-5): EPEVTQTPSHQVTQMGQEVILRCVPISNHLYFYWYRQILGQKVEFLVSFYNNEISEKSEIFDDQFSVERPDGSNFTLKIRSTKLEDSAMYFCASSGRGGLETQYFGPGTRLLVL.

This clonotype was counted a few times. A much larger clone lies a single base off, so this may be a read error. The chain has TRBV6-1 and TRBJ2-7; 9 bases fit TRBD1. The CDR3 runs 16 residues. Germline trimming cut 1 base from V and 3 bases from J; bases unmatched to any gene: 7. The germline CDR1 and CDR2 sequences are MNHNS and SASEGT. The CDR3: CASSEGSGQGFYEQYF. The CDR3 DNA sequence: TGTGCCAGCAGTGAAGGGTCGGGACAGGGATTCTACGAGCAGTACTTC.

CDR3 nucleotide sequence: TGTGCCAGCAGTGAAGCGCTTCGGGGCCGGACTAGGGATACGCAGTATTTT. Translated, it gives CASSEALRGRTRDTQYF. J is TRBJ2-3 and V is TRBV2; 7 bases align to TRBD2. The V segment lost 0 bases and the J segment 6 bases; nucleotides outside the gene matches: 12. The CDR3 is 17 amino acids. Per germline, CDR1 SNHLY and CDR2 FYNNEI.

The rearrangement joins TRBV19 to TRBJ1-2; possibly TRBD1 for D (5 bases). The CDR3 is 15 residues long. V was shortened by 1 base and J by 6 bases, with 15 bases between the two germline ends. Germline V gene lookup returns CDR1 LNHDA and CDR2 SQIVND (reference sequence). The CDR3 region is CASSIVMEGSNGYTF. Written as DNA, the CDR3 is TGTGCCAGTAGTATAGTCATGGAGGGGTCCAATGGCTACACCTTC. Variable domain in full (rest from reference TRBV19 and TRBJ1-2): DGGITQSPKYLFRKEGQNVTLSCEQNLNHDAMYWYRQDPGQGLRLIYYSQIVNDFQKGDIAEGYSVSREKKESFPLTVTSAQKNPTAFYLCASSIVMEGSNGYTFGSGTRLTVV.

About this clonotype itself: Sequence at one end of the junction differs from germline and may be a read error. The gene calls are TRBV12-3 or TRBV12-4 and TRBJ2-7; D tentatively fits TRBD1 or TRBD2 (5 bases each). The CDR3 has 15 residues. The DNA for the CDR3 is TGTACCAGCAGTTTTGGGACCCTCGGACATAATGAGCAGTACTTC. Its protein is CTSSFGTLGHNEQYF.

As for this clonotype: It may be a read error: a sequence one base away is much more abundant. The chain carries TRBV5-1 and TRBJ1-1; 7 bases are shared with TRBD1. Germline CDR1 and CDR2: SGHRS and YFSETQ. The CDR3 is made up of 15 amino acids. The trim removed 4 bases at V and 1 base at J, leaving 7 bases unmatched. CDR3 nucleotide sequence: TGCGCCAGCAGCGCGTGGACAGGCGAGAACACTGAAGCTTTCTTT. It translates to CASSAWTGENTEAFF.

This clonotype came up a few times. V gene TRBV7-2 combines with J gene TRBJ2-1; TRBD2 matches at 15 bases. V dropped 5 bases and J dropped 7; count of bases not matched to a gene: 6. The V gene's germline CDR1 is SGHTA and CDR2 FQGNSA. This CDR3 is 16 amino acids long. CDR3 DNA sequence: TGTGCCAGCAGCCGGACTAGCGGGGGGGGAGCGAATGAGCAGTTCTTC. Encoded protein: CASSRTSGGGANEQFF.